The 6 T cell receptor beta chains given below trace back to one sample, sequenced in a study of cytomegalovirus exposure and HLA in healthy donors. PCR primers comprised 60 Vbeta and 13 Jbeta primers. This table comes from immunoSEQ multiplex PCR, and its TCRdb copy is limited to in-frame clones, with some not included. Seen here are approximately 120,000 clones, approximately 73% observed once, and the top ten hold approximately 8%. Sequencing was performed on PBMCs. The receptors were sampled from a man in his forties in good health and CMV-seronegative.

The chain carries TRBV19 and TRBJ2-7; 7 positions agree with TRBD1. The V gene end was trimmed by 4 bases and the J gene end by 2 bases; junction bases not matched to a gene: 5. CDR1 and CDR2 (germline): LNHDA, SQIVND (reference sequence). The CDR3 extends over 14 amino acids. CDR3 protein: CASSKQGPTYEQYF. The CDR3 coding sequence is TGTGCCAGTAGTAAACAGGGGCCCACCTACGAGCAGTACTTC.

The chain is built from TRBV9 and TRBJ1-1; D possibly corresponds to TRBD1 (6 bases). Germline lookup yields CDR1 SGDLS and CDR2 YYNGEE. V dropped 1 base and J dropped 3 bases, with 10 bases sitting between them. The CDR3 consists of 14 residues. CDR3 amino acids: CASSVKGGDTEAFF. CDR3 nucleotides: TGTGCCAGCAGCGTAAAAGGGGGGGACACTGAAGCTTTCTTT.

CDR3 loop: CASSGGGAGYNSPLHF. For the CDR3, the DNA is TGCGCCAGCAGTGGGGGAGGCGCCGGTTATAATTCACCCCTCCACTTT. The rearrangement joins TRBV10-1 to TRBJ1-6; D remains ambiguous. Looked up from germline, CDR1 is WNHNN and CDR2 is SYGVQD (reference sequence). V lost 4 bases to trimming and J lost 4 bases, with 14 bases between them. The CDR3 consists of 16 residues.

This clone showed up just once. V is TRBV7-9 and J is TRBJ1-4; tentative D call: TRBD1 (5 bases). Germline CDR1 reads SEHNR; CDR2 reads FQNEAQ (reference sequence). The CDR3 runs 16 residues. Between the trimmed V and J ends, which lost 1 base and 6 bases, there was a span of 15 bases. Here the CDR3 DNA reads TGTGCCAGCAGCTTAGATGAGGGCAGGGAGGATGAAAAACTGTTTTTT. This encodes CASSLDEGREDEKLFF.

The J gene is TRBJ2-3, the V gene TRBV5-1; D might be TRBD1 (5 bases). Per the germline V gene, CDR1 is SGHRS and CDR2 is YFSETQ. The CDR3 extends over 16 amino acids. With 0 bases removed from V and 4 bases from J, the gap between germline ends came to 15 bases. Here the CDR3 reads CASSLVIQGFSDTQYF. In DNA form, the CDR3 reads TGCGCCAGCAGCTTGGTAATTCAGGGATTTTCAGATACGCAGTATTTT.

This clone was seen more than once but under ten times. V gene TRBV2 combines with J gene TRBJ1-5; 11 nucleotides agree with TRBD1. With V trimmed by 7 bases and J by 4 bases, 6 bases remained unmatched. Germline-derived CDR1 and CDR2 are SNHLY and FYNNEI. There are 15 residues in the CDR3. The CDR3 DNA follows: TGTGCCAGCAACCCGGGGACAGGGGGGAATCAGCCCCAGCATTTT. It encodes CASNPGTGGNQPQHF.